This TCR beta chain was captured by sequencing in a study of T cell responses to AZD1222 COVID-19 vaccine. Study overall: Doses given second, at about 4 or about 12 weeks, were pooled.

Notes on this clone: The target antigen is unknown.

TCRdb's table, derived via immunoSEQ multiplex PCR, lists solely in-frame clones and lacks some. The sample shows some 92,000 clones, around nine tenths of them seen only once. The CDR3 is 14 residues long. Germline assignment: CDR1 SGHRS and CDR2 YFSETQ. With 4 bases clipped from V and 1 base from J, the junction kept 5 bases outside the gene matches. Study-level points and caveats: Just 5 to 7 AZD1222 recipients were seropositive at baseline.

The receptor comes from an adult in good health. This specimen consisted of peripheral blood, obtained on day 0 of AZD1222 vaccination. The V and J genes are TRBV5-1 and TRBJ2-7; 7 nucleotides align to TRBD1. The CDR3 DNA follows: TGCGCCAGCAGCCCAAACAGGGGATCCTACGAGCAGTACTTC. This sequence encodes CASSPNRGSYEQYF.